The next 3 T cell receptor beta chains were all read from a single sample in a study of cytomegalovirus exposure and HLA in healthy donors. 13 Jbeta primers and 60 Vbeta primers were used for the PCR. Produced via immunoSEQ multiplex PCR; TCRdb's table is partial and in-frame only. The data show some 200,000 clones, with 75% to 90% seen just once and 6.3% held by the top ten. The source material was PBMCs. The receptors originated from a man aged 40-50 years in good health and CMV-seropositive.

This clone came up a few times. The chain joins TRBV5-1 to TRBJ2-3, with D possibly TRBD2 on 6 matching bases. The germline V gene has CDR1 SGHRS and CDR2 YFSETQ. Trimming shortened V by 4 bases and J by 4 bases, and 19 bases separated the two germline ends. The CDR3 sequence is 16 residues long. CDR3 bases: TGCGCCAGCAGCCCCGGGGCGGGAATCGCGGCAGATACGCAGTATTTT. Protein product: CASSPGAGIAADTQYF. Together with reference TRBV5-1 and TRBJ2-3, the CDR3 gives the full variable domain: KAGVTQTPRYLIKTRGQQVTLSCSPISGHRSVSWYQQTPGQGLQFLFEYFSETQRNKGNFPGRFSGRQFSNSRSEMNVSTLELGDSALYLCASSPGAGIAADTQYFGPGTRLTVL.

V is TRBV28 and J is TRBJ2-7, with 11 bases lining up with TRBD2. The CDR3 totals 20 residues. With 5 bases clipped from V and 1 base from J, the junction kept 19 bases outside the gene matches. CDR1 and CDR2 from the germline V gene are MDHEN and SYDVKM. The CDR3 protein is CASSLTGRGETSGVSYEQYF. The CDR3, as DNA: TGTGCCAGCAGTCTGACCGGGAGGGGGGAGACTAGCGGGGTTTCCTACGAGCAGTACTTC.

The genes are TRBV11-2 and TRBJ2-5, with D unclear. Germline V lookup: CDR1 SGHAT, CDR2 FQNNGV. The CDR3 runs 15 residues. Trimming left V 1 base short and J 1 base short, with 10 bases between. CDR3 loop: CASSLGGVIQETQYF. Here the CDR3 DNA reads TGTGCCAGCAGCTTAGGAGGCGTCATCCAAGAGACCCAGTACTTC.